These 17 T cell receptor beta chains came from one sample sequenced in a study of blood T cell repertoires in COVID-19. Data came from immunoSEQ multiplex PCR; TCRdb stores just in-frame clones and leaves some out. The repertoire consists of about 190,000 clones, with approximately 80% occurring once and the leading ten covering under 15%. The sequencing input was peripheral blood. These receptors all come from a woman aged 50 to 60 with acute or convalescent COVID-19.

This sequence joins TRBV19 and TRBJ1-1, with D uncertain. CDR1 LNHDA and CDR2 SQIVND come from the germline V gene (reference sequence). The CDR3 extends over 13 amino acids. Between the trimmed V and J ends, which lost 3 bases and 6 bases, there was a span of 11 bases. The CDR3 loop is CASSITGKAEAFF. The CDR3 DNA sequence: TGTGCCAGTAGTATCACGGGGAAGGCTGAAGCTTTCTTT.

The chain joins TRBV10-3 to TRBJ1-2; TRBD1 matches 7 bases. CDR3 length: 12 residues. The V and J ends lost 11 bases and 2 bases, in that order; junction bases with no gene match: 5. Germline CDR1 and CDR2: ENHRY and SYGVKD. CDR3 sequence (DNA): TGTGCCTCTAGACAGGGAAACTATGGCTACACCTTC. Protein: CASRQGNYGYTF.

The V and J genes are TRBV19 and TRBJ1-3; unclear D gene. Trimming cost V 2 bases and J 0 bases, with 8 bases left between them. There are 15 residues in the CDR3. CDR1 and CDR2 (germline): LNHDA, SQIVND (reference sequence). The CDR3 loop is CASSINLNSGNTIYF. Written as DNA, the CDR3 is TGTGCCAGTAGTATAAACCTAAACTCTGGAAACACCATATATTTT.

J is TRBJ1-5 and V is TRBV19, with D possibly being TRBD1 (6 bases). Germline V gene lookup returns CDR1 LNHDA and CDR2 SQIVND (reference sequence). Trimming shortened V by 5 bases and J by 0 bases, and 11 bases separated the two germline ends. This CDR3 spans 15 amino acids. CDR3: CASSHQGFSNQPQHF. Here the CDR3 DNA reads TGTGCCAGTAGTCATCAGGGGTTTAGCAATCAGCCCCAGCATTTT.

The chain uses TRBV4-1 and TRBJ1-2, with a possible D match to TRBD1 (6 bases). Trimming cost V 3 bases and J 2 bases, with 13 bases left between them. The germline CDR1 and CDR2 sequences are MGHRA and YSYEKL. CDR3 length equals 15 residues. Here the CDR3 reads CASSQSRGVNYGYTF. The CDR3, as DNA: TGCGCCAGCAGCCAGAGCAGGGGCGTGAACTATGGCTACACCTTC.

This clone has more than one count but fewer than ten. The gene calls are TRBV24-1 and TRBJ2-1, with TRBD2 identical over 8 bases. V lost 7 bases, J lost 6 bases, and 4 bases stayed unmatched. CDR1 is KGHDR and CDR2 is SFDVKD in the germline V gene. CDR3 length: 13 residues. CDR3 bases: TGTGCCACCAGCGGGACTAGGGGCAATGAGCAGTTCTTC. It encodes CATSGTRGNEQFF.

The chain carries TRBV18 and TRBJ2-5, with 8 bases lining up with TRBD1. V lost 3 bases, J lost 11 bases, and 14 bases stayed unmatched. Germline assignment: CDR1 KGHSH and CDR2 LQKENI. This CDR3 comprises 15 residues. Written as DNA, the CDR3 is TGTGCCAGCTCACCGCCGCAGGGGGCCGGCAGGACACAGTACTTC. Its translation is CASSPPQGAGRTQYF. Full variable domain (remainder filled in from reference TRBV18 and TRBJ2-5): NAGVMQNPRHLVRRRGQEARLRCSPMKGHSHVYWYRQLPEEGLKFMVYLQKENIIDESGMPKERFSAEFPKEGPSILRIQQVVRGDSAAYFCASSPPQGAGRTQYFGPGTRLLVL.

This clone was seen repeatedly, ten times or more. The V call is TRBV3-1 (or the pseudogene TRBV3-2), the J call TRBJ1-5; no firm D call. Germline CDR1 is LGHDT and CDR2 is YNNKEL (reference sequence). This CDR3 contains 14 residues. V shed 1 base and J shed 5 bases, with 9 bases lying between them. For the CDR3, the DNA is TGTGCCAGCAGCCAAGGGCTTATTGATCAGCCCCAGCATTTT. This codes for CASSQGLIDQPQHF.

This chain links TRBV6-5 with TRBJ1-5; 7 nucleotides match TRBD1. Germline V CDR1 and CDR2: MNHEY, SVGAGI. The CDR3 has 13 residues. V lost 7 bases and J lost 6; bases outside the gene matches: 6. CDR3 sequence (DNA): TGTGCCAGCAACGGACAGGCCGCTCAGCCCCAGCATTTT. Encoded protein: CASNGQAAQPQHF.

The chain recombines TRBV19 with TRBJ1-6, with 9 nucleotides matching TRBD1. Germline-derived CDR1 and CDR2 are LNHDA and SQIVND (reference sequence). Germline trimming cut 5 bases from V and 9 bases from J; bases unmatched to any gene: 14. The CDR3 runs 17 residues. The CDR3 reads CASSRTTLTGGGSPLHF. The DNA for the CDR3 is TGTGCCAGTAGTCGAACGACATTGACAGGGGGTGGTTCACCCCTCCACTTT.

This clone was counted once. CDR3 DNA: TGTGCCAGCAGTTACGGGGGACTAGCGGGAGATCGTCCTGCGACCCAGTACTTC. Translated, it gives CASSYGGLAGDRPATQYF. The chain employs TRBV6-2 or TRBV6-3 and TRBJ2-5; TRBD2 matches 14 bases. The CDR3 loop spans 18 amino acids. The germline CDR1 and CDR2 sequences are MNHEY and SVGEGT. With V trimmed by 2 bases and J by 7 bases, 12 bases remained unmatched.

This clone was seen just once. The rearrangement joins TRBV19 to TRBJ1-2, with 9 bases identical to TRBD1. The V segment lost 4 bases and the J segment 5 bases; nucleotides outside the gene matches: 11. CDR3 size: 16 residues. Germline loops: CDR1 LNHDA, CDR2 SQIVND (reference sequence). Here the CDR3 reads CASSNTGGRLEYGYTF. CDR3 in DNA: TGTGCCAGTAGTAACACAGGGGGCCGGCTAGAGTATGGCTACACCTTC.

This clone was seen only once. The CDR3 DNA follows: TGTGCCAGTAGTCGGCCCCCCCCGCGGGGGGGCCCCTTCGCGAACACCGGGGAGCTGTTTTTT. This sequence encodes CASSRPPPRGGPFANTGELFF. The V call is TRBV19, the J call TRBJ2-2, with TRBD2 matching 9 bases. The germline V gene has CDR1 LNHDA and CDR2 SQIVND (reference sequence). The CDR3 consists of 21 residues. V lost 5 bases to trimming and J lost 0 bases; unmatched junction nucleotides: 19.

This clone occurred a few times. The V call is TRBV28, the J call TRBJ1-5; possibly TRBD1 for D (6 bases). The CDR3 totals 17 residues. The germline CDR1 and CDR2 sequences are MDHEN and SYDVKM. Trimming left V 5 bases short and J 0 bases short, with 17 bases between. CDR3 sequence: CASSIRGGAASNQPQHF. The CDR3 DNA reads TGTGCCAGCAGTATCCGGGGGGGGGCGGCTAGCAATCAGCCCCAGCATTTT. Full variable domain (missing parts from reference TRBV28 and TRBJ1-5): DVKVTQSSRYLVKRTGEKVFLECVQDMDHENMFWYRQDPGLGLRLIYFSYDVKMKEKGDIPEGYSVSREKKERFSLILESASTNQTSMYLCASSIRGGAASNQPQHFGDGTRLSIL.

The sample holds a few counts of this clone. This chain links TRBV27 with TRBJ1-6, with TRBD1 identical over 9 bases. J gave up 10 bases and V 5 bases, and 6 bases lay outside the gene matches. Germline CDR1 MNHEY, CDR2 SMNVEV (reference sequence). The length of the CDR3 is 14 residues. CDR3 sequence reads: CASSHGQGYSPLHF. The CDR3, as DNA: TGTGCCAGCAGTCACGGACAGGGGTACTCACCCCTCCACTTT.

CDR3 protein: CASSRGGGQSTSGNTIYF. The CDR3 DNA reads as TGTGCCAGCAGCCGGGGGGGTGGGCAGTCAACCTCTGGAAACACCATATATTTT. The chain uses TRBV4-2 and TRBJ1-3, with TRBD1 as a possible D gene (5 bases). Germline loops: CDR1 LGHNA, CDR2 YNFKEQ. CDR3 size: 18 residues. Deletions cut 4 bases from V and 0 bases from J, with 19 bases between.

The gene calls are TRBV10-3 and TRBJ2-7; tentatively, D is TRBD1 (6 bases). CDR3 size: 12 residues. Germline V CDR1 and CDR2: ENHRY, SYGVKD. V was shortened by 2 bases and J by 6 bases, with 8 bases between the two germline ends. The CDR3 DNA sequence: TGTGCCATCAGTGAGGACAGGATCGAGCAGTACTTC. Protein product: CAISEDRIEQYF.